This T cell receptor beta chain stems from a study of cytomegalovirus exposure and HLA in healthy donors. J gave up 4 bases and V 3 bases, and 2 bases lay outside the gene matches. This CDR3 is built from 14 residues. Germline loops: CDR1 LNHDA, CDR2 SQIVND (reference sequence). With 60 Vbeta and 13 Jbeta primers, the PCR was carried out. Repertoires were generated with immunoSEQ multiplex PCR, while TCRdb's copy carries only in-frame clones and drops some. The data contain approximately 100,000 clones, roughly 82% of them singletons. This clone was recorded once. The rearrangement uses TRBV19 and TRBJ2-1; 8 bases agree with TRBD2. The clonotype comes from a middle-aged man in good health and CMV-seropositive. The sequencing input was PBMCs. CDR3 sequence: CASSIRGGYNEQFF. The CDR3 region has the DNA TGTGCCAGTAGTATCCGGGGGGGGTACAATGAGCAGTTCTTC.